The table lists the clone carrying this T cell receptor (beta chain) with many counts. The antigen is unknown. This specimen belongs to a study of metastatic and nonmetastatic thyroid tumors. In the study overall: Repertoire comparisons spanned blood and tumor or nodule tissue from malignant and benign thyroid patients.

The V end was cut by 5 bases, the J end by 7 bases, with 20 bases between. The CDR3 has 15 amino acids. Germline values: CDR1 MDHEN, CDR2 SYDVKM. TCRdb reanalyzed the PCR reads with MiXCR. The table includes about 59,000 clones, about a sixth detected once. The study's findings and limits: Compared with benign nodules, malignant thyroid tumors were reported to have significantly higher TCR beta diversity in both blood and tumor.

Every patient was untreated before thyroid surgery. Source material: blood. The source is a male donor with papillary thyroid cancer or a benign thyroid nodule (not recorded which). Some clones in this sample may be carry-over from other donors' samples. The J gene is TRBJ1-2, the V gene TRBV28, with D unresolved. In DNA, the CDR3 is TGTGCCAGCAGTCCCCCTGGAAGGGCGGTAGGTGGCTACACCTTC. Translated, it gives CASSPPGRAVGGYTF.